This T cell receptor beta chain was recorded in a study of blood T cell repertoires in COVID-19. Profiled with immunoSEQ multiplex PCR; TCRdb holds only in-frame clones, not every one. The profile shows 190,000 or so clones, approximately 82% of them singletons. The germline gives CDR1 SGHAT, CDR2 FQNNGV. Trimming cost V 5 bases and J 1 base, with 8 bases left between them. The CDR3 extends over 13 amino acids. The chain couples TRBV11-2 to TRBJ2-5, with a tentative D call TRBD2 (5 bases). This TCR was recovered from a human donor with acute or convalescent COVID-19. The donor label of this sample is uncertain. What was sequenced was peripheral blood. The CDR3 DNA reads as TGTGCCAGCAGCCTCGGGGTCCAAGAGACCCAGTACTTC. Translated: CASSLGVQETQYF.